This T cell receptor beta chain was sequenced in a study of vaccination and CD4 T cells after COVID-19. The sample holds a few counts of this clonotype. Its antigen is undetermined. Time point here: late sampling 161 to 241 days after vaccination in three convalescent patients. The treatment here: approximately 10-day PBMC culture with coronavirus spike peptide pools or control peptides (ViraFEST assay). The CDR3 is made up of 14 amino acids. The V gene lost 5 bases and the J gene lost 2 bases, with 12 bases spanning the gap. The V gene's germline CDR1 is MGHDK and CDR2 SYGVNS. Cultured CD4+ T-cell DNA underwent Oncomine TCR Beta short-read sequencing. TCRdb used MiXCR to reprocess the PCR reads, holding one entry per CDR3 protein. This sample has around 23,000 distinct CDR3 sequences; roughly 46% occur once, and the top ten carry over 3.5%.

Here the sequenced sample was CD4+ T cells from blood, cultured in vitro, taken about 7 months after SARS-CoV-2 vaccination. This TCR was recovered from a human donor who had recovered from COVID-19. The chain joins TRBV25-1 to TRBJ1-2, with D possibly TRBD1 on 6 matching bases. CDR3 bases: TGTGCCAGCAGTAGTATAGGGGGAAACTATGGCTACACCTTC. Translating gives CASSSIGGNYGYTF.